The next 21 T cell receptor beta chains were all read from a single sample in a study of blood T cell repertoires in COVID-19. Produced via immunoSEQ multiplex PCR; TCRdb's table is partial and in-frame only. The table shows roughly 100,000 clones, with roughly 86% occurring only once. The sample taken for sequencing was peripheral blood. Source of these receptors: a young woman with acute or convalescent COVID-19.

The chain recombines TRBV6-5 with TRBJ1-1, with TRBD1 matching over 7 bases. Germline V lookup: CDR1 MNHEY, CDR2 SVGAGI. The CDR3 contains 11 residues. The CDR3 nucleotides are TGTGCGGCCCAGGGGGTCACTGAAGCTTTCTTT. This codes for CAAQGVTEAFF.

The rearrangement links TRBV7-9 to TRBJ2-1; 7 nucleotides match TRBD2. With V trimmed by 1 base and J by 4 bases, 1 base remained unmatched. Germline V gene lookup returns CDR1 SEHNR and CDR2 FQNEAQ (reference sequence). The CDR3 runs 14 residues. The CDR3 spells CASSLGEGYNEQFF. CDR3 bases: TGTGCCAGCAGCTTAGGGGAGGGGTACAATGAGCAGTTCTTC.

V usage is TRBV9 and J usage is TRBJ1-2; weak D call: TRBD1 (6 bases). The CDR3 spans 15 residues. Trimming took 3 bases from V and 3 from J, leaving 15 bases between them. Germline CDR1 and CDR2: SGDLS and YYNGEE. The CDR3 nucleotides are TGTGCCAGCAGCGCCTTTACAGGGAACGACTATGGCTACACCTTC. Its translation: CASSAFTGNDYGYTF.

V usage is TRBV30 and J usage is TRBJ2-7, with 7 positions matching TRBD1. Germline V CDR1 and CDR2: GTSNPN, SVGIG (reference sequence). Unmatched junction bases numbered 13, after V lost 1 base and J lost 13 bases. The CDR3 is made up of 13 amino acids. The CDR3 coding sequence is TGTGCCTGGAGTGCCCCCGACAGGGTAATGTTTTACTTC. It yields the protein CAWSAPDRVMFYF.

The chain carries TRBV27 and TRBJ2-2, with TRBD1 identical over 8 bases. The germline V gene has CDR1 MNHEY and CDR2 SMNVEV (reference sequence). This CDR3 has 16 residues. After removal of 7 bases from V and 3 bases from J, the junction contained 10 bases not matched to a gene. This CDR3 reads CASTRGQGRDTGELFF. CDR3 sequence (DNA): TGTGCCAGCACCCGAGGACAGGGCAGAGACACCGGGGAGCTGTTTTTT.

The CDR3 is CASSLAADYEQYF. The DNA of the CDR3 is TGTGCCAGCTCACTAGCTGCCGACTACGAGCAGTACTTC. The chain joins TRBV18 to TRBJ2-7; D unresolved. This CDR3 contains 13 residues. Germline V lookup: CDR1 KGHSH, CDR2 LQKENI. The V gene lost 4 bases and the J gene lost 3 bases, with 10 bases spanning the gap.

The CDR3 coding sequence is TGTGCCAGCAGTGGACAGGGGGGAGGAACTAATGAAAAACTGTTTTTT. This encodes CASSGQGGGTNEKLFF. The chain carries TRBV28 and TRBJ1-4; TRBD1 agrees at 10 bases. CDR1 is MDHEN, CDR2 SYDVKM, per germline. The CDR3 is 16 amino acids. Trimming cost V 5 bases and J 1 base; bases outside gene matches: 4.

This chain uses TRBV5-1 with TRBJ1-2; 8 bases line up with TRBD1. Germline assignment: CDR1 SGHRS and CDR2 YFSETQ. The V segment lost 3 bases and the J segment 4 bases; nucleotides outside the gene matches: 5. The CDR3 covers 14 residues. The CDR3 region is CASSYGQGGYGYTF. CDR3 DNA sequence: TGCGCCAGCAGCTACGGACAGGGCGGCTATGGCTACACCTTC.

CDR3 residues: CASKRTSGGPDTQYF. CDR3 coding DNA: TGTGCCAGCAAACGGACTAGCGGGGGCCCAGATACGCAGTATTTT. The V gene is TRBV2, the J gene TRBJ2-3, with 13 bases identical to TRBD2. This CDR3 region has 15 residues. V trimming: 7 bases; J trimming: 4 bases; junction bases outside the gene matches: 5. Germline CDR1 reads SNHLY; CDR2 reads FYNNEI. The full variable domain, in which reference TRBV2 and TRBJ2-3 provide the parts outside the CDR3, is EPEVTQTPSHQVTQMGQEVILRCVPISNHLYFYWYRQILGQKVEFLVSFYNNEISEKSEIFDDQFSVERPDGSNFTLKIRSTKLEDSAMYFCASKRTSGGPDTQYFGPGTRLTVL.

The chain carries TRBV11-3 and TRBJ1-1; TRBD1 agrees at 8 bases. Germline CDR1 and CDR2: SGHNT and YENEEA. This CDR3 is 13 amino acids long. The V gene end was trimmed by 2 bases and the J gene end by 4 bases; junction bases not matched to a gene: 0. Here the CDR3 DNA reads TGTGCCAGCAGCTTAACAGGGGGCACTGAAGCTTTCTTT. Its protein product is CASSLTGGTEAFF.

V and J are TRBV6-5 and TRBJ1-1; D is undetermined. V was cut by 6 bases and J by 0 bases, with 14 bases left in between. CDR1 and CDR2 (germline): MNHEY, SVGAGI. CDR3 length: 15 residues. The CDR3 here is CASRRAVNMNTEAFF. CDR3 nucleotides: TGTGCCAGCAGGAGGGCAGTAAACATGAACACTGAAGCTTTCTTT.

V and J are TRBV5-1 and TRBJ2-7; D is perhaps TRBD2 (6 bases). Per germline, CDR1 SGHRS and CDR2 YFSETQ. The CDR3 extends over 14 amino acids. Trimming took off 4 bases at V and 0 bases at J, with 11 bases between the two ends. CDR3 loop: CASSPPGSSYEQYF. CDR3 DNA sequence: TGCGCCAGCAGCCCCCCCGGGAGCTCCTACGAGCAGTACTTC.

This clone appeared once. The genes are TRBV28 and TRBJ2-7; D is perhaps TRBD1 (6 bases). This CDR3 region has 14 residues. V was clipped by 6 bases and J by 3 bases, with 15 bases between them. CDR1 is MDHEN and CDR2 is SYDVKM in the germline V gene. Here the CDR3 DNA reads TGTGCCAGCAGGCCCGGGACACCCAACTACGAGCAGTACTTC. It is translated as CASRPGTPNYEQYF.

V gene TRBV7-2 combines with J gene TRBJ1-1; TRBD1 is a possible D gene (6 bases). The CDR3 length is 14 residues. Per germline, CDR1 SGHTA and CDR2 FQGNSA. Trimming stripped 6 bases from V and 1 base from J, with 12 bases between. This chain's CDR3 is CASSSQGRNTEAFF. The CDR3 DNA follows: TGTGCCAGCAGTTCACAGGGACGGAACACTGAAGCTTTCTTT.

V gene TRBV7-9 combines with J gene TRBJ1-2; the match to TRBD1 covers 7 bases. The germline gives CDR1 SEHNR, CDR2 FQNEAQ (reference sequence). Trimming took 1 base from V and 4 from J; bases not matched to a gene: 9. This CDR3 comprises 16 residues. CDR3 sequence reads: CASSLERGPTSYGYTF. The DNA of the CDR3 is TGTGCCAGCAGCTTAGAGAGGGGGCCAACGTCCTATGGCTACACCTTC. The complete variable domain, with remaining parts taken from reference TRBV7-9 and TRBJ1-2, reads DTGVSQNPRHKITKRGQNVTFRCDPISEHNRLYWYRQTLGQGPEFLTYFQNEAQLEKSRLLSDRFSAERPKGSFSTLEIQRTEQGDSAMYLCASSLERGPTSYGYTFGSGTRLTVV.

V gene TRBV9 combines with J gene TRBJ2-1; D is possibly TRBD1 (5 bases). V lost 3 bases, J lost 4 bases, and 14 bases lay in between. The CDR3 totals 15 residues. Per germline, CDR1 SGDLS and CDR2 YYNGEE. CDR3 nucleotides: TGTGCCAGCAGCGCCACTACAGGTTCGTACAATGAGCAGTTCTTC. It specifies CASSATTGSYNEQFF.

This sequence joins TRBV5-1 and TRBJ2-7; 7 bases line up with TRBD1. Germline trimming cut 1 base from V and 7 bases from J; bases unmatched to any gene: 8. Germline loops: CDR1 SGHRS, CDR2 YFSETQ. The CDR3 sequence is 14 residues long. The chain's CDR3 is CASSLLDRSGEQYF. In DNA, the CDR3 is TGCGCCAGCAGCTTGCTGGACAGGTCTGGGGAGCAGTACTTC.

This clone was detected only a few times. The chain is built from TRBV6-5 and TRBJ1-4; 8 nucleotides align to TRBD1. Germline V CDR1 and CDR2: MNHEY, SVGAGI. J gave up 8 bases and V 7 bases, and 9 bases lay outside the gene matches. This CDR3 contains 14 residues. CDR3 DNA sequence: TGTGCCAGCAAACAGGGGGTAGTTCCGGAAAAACTGTTTTTT. This codes for CASKQGVVPEKLFF.

This rearrangement joins TRBV12-3 or TRBV12-4 to TRBJ1-2, with D unclear. The CDR3 is made up of 13 amino acids. Trimming took 3 bases from V and 4 from J, leaving 9 bases between them. This chain's CDR3 is CASSFSGFYGYTF. DNA of the CDR3: TGTGCCAGCAGTTTCTCCGGGTTCTATGGCTACACCTTC.

V gene TRBV4-1 combines with J gene TRBJ2-1; 7 bases align to TRBD1. CDR3 length equals 16 residues. Germline V gives CDR1 MGHRA, CDR2 YSYEKL. After removal of 5 bases from V and 7 bases from J, the junction contained 14 bases not matched to a gene. The CDR3 is CASSFPGTLRGNEQFF. In DNA form, the CDR3 reads TGCGCCAGCAGCTTCCCCGGGACCCTCAGGGGGAATGAGCAGTTCTTC.

As for this clone: The junction and the germline gene differ at one end; a read error may be behind it. The gene calls are TRBV2 and TRBJ2-2, with 12 bases identical to TRBD1. The CDR3 contains 17 residues. CDR1 and CDR2 from the germline V gene are SNHLY and FYNNEI. The CDR3 coding sequence is TGTGCCAGCGGAACCGGGACAGGGGGCGGAGAACACCGGGGAGCTGTTTTT. Protein: CASGTGTGGGEHRGAVF.